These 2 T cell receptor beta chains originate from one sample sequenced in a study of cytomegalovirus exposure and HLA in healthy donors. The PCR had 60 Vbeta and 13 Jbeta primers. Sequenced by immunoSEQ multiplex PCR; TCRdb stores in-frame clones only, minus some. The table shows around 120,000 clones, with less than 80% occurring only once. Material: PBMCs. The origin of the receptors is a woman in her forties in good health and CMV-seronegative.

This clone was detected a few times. CDR3 coding DNA: TGTGCCAGCAGCCTCGACAATGAGCAGTTCTTC. Translation: CASSLDNEQFF. The chain employs TRBV6-6 and TRBJ2-1; the D is unclear. This CDR3 spans 11 amino acids. Trimming took 6 bases from V and 5 from J, leaving 5 bases between them. Germline CDR1 MNHNY, CDR2 SVGAGI (reference sequence).

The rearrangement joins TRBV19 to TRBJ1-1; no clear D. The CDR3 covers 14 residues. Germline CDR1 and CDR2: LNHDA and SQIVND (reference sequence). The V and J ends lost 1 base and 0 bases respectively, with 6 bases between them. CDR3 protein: CASSIAELNTEAFF. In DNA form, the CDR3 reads TGTGCCAGTAGTATAGCCGAGTTGAACACTGAAGCTTTCTTT.